What follows are 25 T cell receptor beta chains derived from one specimen sequenced in a study of blood T cell repertoires in COVID-19. The method was immunoSEQ multiplex PCR; TCRdb's version includes in-frame clones alone and lacks a portion of them. Of some 130,000 clones in the sample, approximately 86% were seen once. The specimen was peripheral blood. The receptors stem from a woman aged 50 to 60 who had recovered from COVID-19.

A note on this clone: Given a much more abundant clone one base away, this may be a read error. At the DNA level, this CDR3 is encoded by other sequences in the same sample as well. The chain carries TRBV20-1 and TRBJ1-3; D gene unclear. The V gene lost 3 bases and the J gene lost 2 bases, with 5 bases spanning the gap. CDR3 length: 12 residues. Germline V gene lookup returns CDR1 DFQATT and CDR2 SNEGSKA (reference sequence). CDR3 protein: CSASTAGNTIYF. The CDR3 bases are TGCAGTGCTAGTACTGCTGGAAACACCATATATTTT.

The chain links TRBV10-3 to TRBJ1-2; tentatively, D is TRBD1 (5 bases). CDR1 is ENHRY, CDR2 SYGVKD, per germline. With 6 bases removed from V and 0 bases from J, the gap between germline ends came to 11 bases. CDR3 length: 14 residues. The CDR3 DNA is TGTGCCATCAGCCAGGGAATTCCTAACTATGGCTACACCTTC. Its translation is CAISQGIPNYGYTF.

Here the CDR3 reads CASSPDGDYEQYF. The CDR3 DNA reads as TGTGCCAGCAGCCCCGACGGAGACTACGAGCAGTACTTC. The rearrangement uses TRBV21-1 and TRBJ2-7; the DNA was not used to check the table's D call, TRBD2. TRBV21-1 counts as a pseudogene. This CDR3 is built from 13 residues.

This chain connects TRBV7-2 to TRBJ1-4, with 7 bases that match TRBD1. Germline V gene sequence: CDR1 SGHTA, CDR2 FQGNSA. The V and J ends lost 5 bases and 7 bases, in that order; junction bases with no gene match: 4. CDR3 length equals 13 residues. CDR3 nucleotide sequence: TGTGCCAGCAGCATAAGGACAGGTGAAAAACTGTTTTTT. This gives the protein CASSIRTGEKLFF.

With respect to this clone: The same CDR3 arises from other DNA sequences in this sample as well. The chain recombines TRBV7-3 with TRBJ2-5, with 9 bases that match TRBD1. After removal of 3 bases from V and 1 base from J, the junction contained 0 bases not matched to a gene. The CDR3 is made up of 14 amino acids. Germline CDR1 SGHTA, CDR2 FQGTGA. The CDR3 DNA reads as TGTGCCAGCAGCTTGACAGGGGGCCAAGAGACCCAGTACTTC. Its protein product is CASSLTGGQETQYF.

The count of this clone is one. At the DNA level, this CDR3 is encoded by other sequences in the same sample as well. CDR3 DNA: TGTGCCAGCTCACCCGCGGTCTACAATGAGCAGTTCTTC. This encodes CASSPAVYNEQFF. This sequence joins TRBV18 and TRBJ2-1; D remains ambiguous. V gave up 3 bases and J gave up 3 bases, with 6 bases separating them. The CDR3 totals 13 residues. Germline assignment: CDR1 KGHSH and CDR2 LQKENI.

This rearrangement joins TRBV7-3 to TRBJ1-2; TRBD1 matches at 10 bases. The CDR3 is made up of 14 amino acids. Per the germline V gene, CDR1 is SGHTA and CDR2 is FQGTGA. The ends lost 2 bases at V and 6 bases at J; junction bases unmatched: 3. The CDR3 coding sequence is TGTGCCAGCAGCTTAGGGACAGGGGTGGATGGCTACACCTTC. Protein sequence: CASSLGTGVDGYTF.

The CDR3 loop reads CASSSFGVEGDTQYF. DNA for the CDR3: TGTGCCAGCAGCTCCTTCGGGGTGGAAGGGGATACGCAGTATTTT. V gene TRBV7-2 combines with J gene TRBJ2-3; tentatively, D is TRBD2 (5 bases). The germline CDR1 and CDR2 sequences are SGHTA and FQGNSA. The CDR3 sequence is 15 residues long. V dropped 4 bases and J dropped 6 bases, with 17 bases sitting between them.

CDR3 nucleotide sequence: TGTGCCAGCAGGGGGACAGGGCAAGAGACCCAGTACTTC. The encoded protein is CASRGTGQETQYF. The chain links TRBV27 to TRBJ2-5; TRBD1 agrees at 9 bases. CDR1 is MNHEY, CDR2 SMNVEV, per germline (reference sequence). With 6 bases clipped from V and 2 bases from J, the junction kept 1 base outside the gene matches. This CDR3 contains 13 residues.

The CDR3 DNA reads as TGTGCCAGCAGTACCGGGACAGGGGCCACAGATACGCAGTATTTT. Its translation is CASSTGTGATDTQYF. This chain uses TRBV2 with TRBJ2-3; 10 bases agree with TRBD1. V shed 5 bases, J shed 2 bases, and the junction held 4 bases outside the gene matches. The CDR3 sequence is 15 residues long. Per the germline V gene, CDR1 is SNHLY and CDR2 is FYNNEI. The complete variable domain, with remaining parts taken from reference TRBV2 and TRBJ2-3, reads EPEVTQTPSHQVTQMGQEVILRCVPISNHLYFYWYRQILGQKVEFLVSFYNNEISEKSEIFDDQFSVERPDGSNFTLKIRSTKLEDSAMYFCASSTGTGATDTQYFGPGTRLTVL.

The J gene is TRBJ1-1, the V gene TRBV27; D uncertain. There are 12 residues in the CDR3. The germline gives CDR1 MNHEY, CDR2 SMNVEV (reference sequence). V dropped 7 bases and J dropped 1 base, with 7 bases sitting between them. In DNA, the CDR3 is TGTGCCAGCAACAACAGGAACACTGAAGCTTTCTTT. Amino acids: CASNNRNTEAFF.

The gene calls are TRBV19 and TRBJ1-5, with D maybe TRBD1 (5 bases). The CDR3 runs to 14 residues. Germline V gives CDR1 LNHDA, CDR2 SQIVND (reference sequence). The V and J ends lost 3 bases and 3 bases respectively, with 9 bases between them. The CDR3 loop reads CASSMGEVNQPQHF. In nucleotides, the CDR3 is TGTGCCAGTAGTATGGGGGAGGTCAATCAGCCCCAGCATTTT.

This sequence joins TRBV30 and TRBJ1-5, with D possibly TRBD1 on 6 matching bases. The germline V gene encodes CDR1 GTSNPN and CDR2 SVGIG (reference sequence). The CDR3 length is 17 residues. Trimming took off 3 bases at V and 7 bases at J, with 25 bases between the two ends. CDR3 amino acids: CAWSPGTGPLTGQPQHF. The CDR3 DNA reads TGTGCCTGGAGCCCCGGAACAGGGCCCTTAACCGGGCAGCCCCAGCATTTT.

The V call is TRBV11-3, the J call TRBJ2-1; perhaps TRBD2 as D (5 bases). The CDR3 has 13 amino acids. V gave up 8 bases and J gave up 1 base, with 9 bases separating them. Per the germline V gene, CDR1 is SGHNT and CDR2 is YENEEA. The CDR3 sequence: CASEVASYNEQFF. In nucleotides, the CDR3 is TGTGCCAGCGAGGTAGCGTCCTACAATGAGCAGTTCTTC.

This sequence joins TRBV10-3 and TRBJ2-4; weak D call: TRBD2 (6 bases). The CDR3 has 16 residues. Germline V gene lookup returns CDR1 ENHRY and CDR2 SYGVKD. Deletions cut 1 base from V and 5 bases from J, with 15 bases between. The CDR3 DNA is TGTGCCATCAGTGAGTTTGGCGGGACTCGCCAAAACATTCAGTACTTC. Translated, it gives CAISEFGGTRQNIQYF.

The chain recombines TRBV4-1 with TRBJ2-5; tentative D call: TRBD1 (6 bases). Trimming took off 1 base at V and 0 bases at J, with 9 bases between the two ends. In germline, CDR1 is MGHRA, CDR2 YSYEKL. The CDR3 length is 15 residues. CDR3 in amino acids: CASSQAGQYQETQYF. CDR3 DNA: TGCGCCAGCAGCCAAGCAGGACAGTACCAAGAGACCCAGTACTTC.

This clone was recorded a few times. This chain connects TRBV7-3 to TRBJ2-1; TRBD2 agrees at 8 bases. CDR1 is SGHTA and CDR2 is FQGTGA in the germline V gene. This CDR3 is built from 17 residues. The junction had 16 bases not matched to a gene; V was cut back by 5 bases and J by 7 bases. CDR3 in amino acids: CASSRLLRAGAKNEQFF. The CDR3 region has the DNA TGTGCCAGCAGCCGACTTTTGCGAGCGGGAGCGAAGAATGAGCAGTTCTTC.

The genes are TRBV19 and TRBJ2-7; 7 positions agree with TRBD2. Germline loops: CDR1 LNHDA, CDR2 SQIVND (reference sequence). Losses at the gene ends were 4 bases for V and 2 bases for J; bases not matched to a gene: 8. The CDR3 is 15 amino acids. The CDR3 loop is CASSTEAGTTYEQYF. As DNA, the CDR3 is TGTGCCAGTAGTACCGAGGCAGGGACTACCTACGAGCAGTACTTC.

The rearrangement links TRBV7-2 to TRBJ2-7; D ambiguous. The CDR3 sequence is 14 residues long. Trimming removed 1 base from V and 2 bases from J, with 9 bases in between. Germline V lookup: CDR1 SGHTA, CDR2 FQGNSA. The CDR3 DNA follows: TGTGCCAGCAGCTTAGAGTTGTTAGCCTACGAGCAGTACTTC. Translated: CASSLELLAYEQYF.

The chain couples TRBV10-3 to TRBJ2-7, with D tentatively TRBD1 (9 bases). The V end lost 8 bases, the J end lost 5 bases, and 31 bases lay between the germline ends. Per the germline V gene, CDR1 is ENHRY and CDR2 is SYGVKD. The CDR3 is 18 residues long. The CDR3 spells CAIGRDRVGVAGTHEQYF. CDR3 sequence (DNA): TGTGCCATCGGAAGGGACAGGGTGGGAGTAGCGGGGACCCACGAGCAGTACTTC.

The V and J genes are TRBV6-1 and TRBJ1-1, with TRBD1 matching 7 bases. The germline V gene has CDR1 MNHNS and CDR2 SASEGT. Germline trimming cut 4 bases from V and 9 bases from J; bases unmatched to any gene: 8. CDR3 size: 13 residues. The CDR3 region is CASSVADRVKAFF. In DNA form, the CDR3 reads TGTGCCAGCAGTGTAGCAGACAGGGTCAAAGCTTTCTTT.

This CDR3 is CASRRQTSGSYNEQFF. For the CDR3, the DNA is TGTGCCAGCCGAAGACAGACCTCAGGGTCCTACAATGAGCAGTTCTTC. The rearrangement uses TRBV2 and TRBJ2-1, with a weak D call TRBD1 (5 bases). Germline V CDR1 and CDR2: SNHLY, FYNNEI. The CDR3 loop spans 16 amino acids. Trimming removed 8 bases from V and 1 base from J, with 18 bases in between.

This sequence joins TRBV21-1 and TRBJ2-7; TRBD2, the table's D call, was not compared with the DNA. TRBV21-1 counts as a pseudogene. CDR3 length: 13 residues. CDR3 amino acids: CASLGAGLYEQYF. CDR3 nucleotide sequence: TGTGCCAGCTTGGGAGCGGGCCTTTACGAGCAGTACTTC.

This rearrangement joins TRBV2 to TRBJ1-4; D not resolved. Germline V gene data show CDR1 as SNHLY and CDR2 as FYNNEI. The V end was cut by 4 bases, the J end by 4 bases, with 13 bases between. The CDR3 is 15 amino acids. CDR3 DNA sequence: TGTGCCAGCAGTGGAATCACAGTCTATAATGAAAAACTGTTTTTT. This sequence encodes CASSGITVYNEKLFF.

This chain uses TRBV30 with TRBJ1-5; D is undetermined. Germline assignment: CDR1 GTSNPN and CDR2 SVGIG (reference sequence). CDR3 length: 14 residues. Trimming stripped 3 bases from V and 2 bases from J, with 11 bases between. For the CDR3, the DNA is TGTGCCTGGAGCCCGGGATCGGGCAATCAGCCCCAGCATTTT. Translating gives CAWSPGSGNQPQHF.